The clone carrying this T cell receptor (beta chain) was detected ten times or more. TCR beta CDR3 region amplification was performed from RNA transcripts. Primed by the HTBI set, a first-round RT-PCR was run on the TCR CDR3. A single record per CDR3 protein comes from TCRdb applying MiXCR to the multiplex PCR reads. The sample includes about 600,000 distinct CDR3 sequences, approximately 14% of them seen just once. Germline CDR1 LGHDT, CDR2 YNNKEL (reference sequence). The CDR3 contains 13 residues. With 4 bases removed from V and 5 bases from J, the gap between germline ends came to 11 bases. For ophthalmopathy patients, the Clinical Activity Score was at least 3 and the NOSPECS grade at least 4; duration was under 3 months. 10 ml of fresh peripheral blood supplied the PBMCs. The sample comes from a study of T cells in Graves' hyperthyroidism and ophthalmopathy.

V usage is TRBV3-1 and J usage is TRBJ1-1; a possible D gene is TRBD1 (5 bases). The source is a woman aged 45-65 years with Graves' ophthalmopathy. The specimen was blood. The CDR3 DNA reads TGTGCCAGCAGCCGGTTTAAGGGGACTGAAGCTTTCTTT. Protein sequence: CASSRFKGTEAFF.